Shown below are 19 T cell receptor beta chains from a single sample sequenced in a study of blood T cell repertoires in COVID-19. Repertoires were generated with immunoSEQ multiplex PCR, while TCRdb's copy carries only in-frame clones and drops some. The table lists some 120,000 clones, 90% of them singletons. Sample: peripheral blood. These receptors originate from a human donor with active COVID-19. The donor label of this sample is uncertain.

This clone appeared once. J is TRBJ1-3 and V is TRBV11-3; unclear D gene. V shed 8 bases and J shed 0 bases, with 5 bases lying between them. The germline gives CDR1 SGHNT, CDR2 YENEEA. The length of the CDR3 is 12 residues. The CDR3: CASPNSGNTIYF. CDR3 nucleotide sequence: TGTGCCAGCCCCAACTCTGGAAACACCATATATTTT. The whole variable domain, filled in from reference TRBV11-3 and TRBJ1-3, reads EAGVVQSPRYKIIEKKQPVAFWCNPISGHNTLYWYLQNLGQGPELLIRYENEEAVDDSQLPKDRFSAERLKGVDSTLKIQPAELGDSAVYLCASPNSGNTIYFGEGSWLTVV.

This clone was detected a few times. Within the sample, other DNA sequences also encode this same CDR3. V usage is TRBV19 and J usage is TRBJ2-7; D perhaps matches TRBD2 (6 bases). V lost 6 bases to trimming and J lost 0 bases, with 9 bases between them. CDR1 is LNHDA, CDR2 SQIVND, per germline (reference sequence). The CDR3 is 13 residues long. CDR3 loop: CASSPGVSYEQYF. The DNA for the CDR3 is TGTGCCAGTAGCCCGGGGGTCTCCTACGAGCAGTACTTC. The full variable domain, rest sourced from reference TRBV19 and TRBJ2-7, is DGGITQSPKYLFRKEGQNVTLSCEQNLNHDAMYWYRQDPGQGLRLIYYSQIVNDFQKGDIAEGYSVSREKKESFPLTVTSAQKNPTAFYLCASSPGVSYEQYFGPGTRLTVT.

V gene TRBV9 combines with J gene TRBJ2-7; weak D call: TRBD1 (5 bases). Trimming took 4 bases from V and 6 from J, leaving 20 bases between them. The V gene's germline CDR1 is SGDLS and CDR2 YYNGEE. This CDR3 spans 15 amino acids. The chain's CDR3 is CASSFQGQGFSEQYF. In DNA form, the CDR3 reads TGTGCCAGCAGCTTTCAAGGGCAGGGATTTTCCGAGCAGTACTTC.

The chain's CDR3 is CSVDRGYGYTF. The CDR3 DNA is TGCAGCGTTGATCGGGGCTATGGCTACACCTTC. The rearrangement joins TRBV29-1 to TRBJ1-2; D call uncertain. The CDR3 runs to 11 residues. The V gene lost 3 bases and the J gene lost 4 bases, with 6 bases spanning the gap. Germline V lookup: CDR1 SQVTM, CDR2 ANQGSEA. Full variable domain (remainder filled in from reference TRBV29-1 and TRBJ1-2): SAVISQKPSRDICQRGTSLTIQCQVDSQVTMMFWYRQQPGQSLTLIATANQGSEATYESGFVIDKFPISRPNLTFSTLTVSNMSPEDSSIYLCSVDRGYGYTFGSGTRLTVV.

The chain combines TRBV4-3 with TRBJ2-4, with D possibly being TRBD1 (6 bases). CDR3 size: 13 residues. Trimming removed 0 bases from V and 6 bases from J, with 6 bases in between. Germline CDR1 reads LGHNA; CDR2 reads YSLEER. The CDR3: CASSQEQGNIQYF. The CDR3 DNA follows: TGCGCCAGCAGCCAAGAACAGGGAAACATTCAGTACTTC.

The chain uses TRBV5-4 and TRBJ1-4; the match to TRBD1 covers 9 bases. Trimming removed 3 bases from V and 6 bases from J; junction bases left unmatched: 12. The length of the CDR3 is 17 residues. The V gene's germline CDR1 is SGHNT and CDR2 YYREEE (reference sequence). The CDR3 sequence is CASSSGTGRFVDEKLFF. Here the CDR3 DNA reads TGTGCCAGCAGCTCTGGGACAGGGCGATTCGTAGATGAAAAACTGTTTTTT.

A remark on this clone: Other nucleotide sequences from this sample produce the same CDR3. V gene TRBV2 combines with J gene TRBJ1-1; D is ambiguous. The CDR3 has 14 residues. CDR1 SNHLY and CDR2 FYNNEI come from the germline V gene. The germline V and J ends were trimmed by 1 base and 0 bases, with 6 bases remaining between them. CDR3 region: CASSEVRVNTEAFF. The CDR3 DNA sequence: TGTGCCAGCAGTGAAGTCCGTGTGAACACTGAAGCTTTCTTT.

The V gene is TRBV12-3 or TRBV12-4, the J gene TRBJ1-2; TRBD1 matches at 8 bases. After removal of 6 bases from V and 6 bases from J, the junction contained 6 bases not matched to a gene. The CDR3 runs to 13 residues. The CDR3 protein is CASSRLTGDGYTF. DNA of the CDR3: TGTGCCAGCAGCCGTTTGACAGGGGATGGCTACACCTTC.

In this sample, this clone turned up many times. This chain uses TRBV4-2 with TRBJ2-2; a weak D match, TRBD1 (5 bases). V shed 0 bases and J shed 1 base, with 12 bases lying between them. There are 17 residues in the CDR3. Germline V CDR1 and CDR2: LGHNA, YNFKEQ. The CDR3: CASSQDDLTGNTGELFF. CDR3 nucleotide sequence: TGTGCCAGCAGCCAAGATGATTTAACAGGGAACACCGGGGAGCTGTTTTTT.

The DNA of the CDR3 is TGCGCCAGCACTAGAACAGGGGGGAACACTGAAGCTTTCTTT. Amino acids: CASTRTGGNTEAFF. The rearrangement links TRBV5-1 to TRBJ1-1; the match to TRBD1 covers 8 bases. Germline V gene data show CDR1 as SGHRS and CDR2 as YFSETQ. This CDR3 comprises 14 residues. J was trimmed by 1 base and V by 6 bases; bases with no gene match: 5.

The genes are TRBV19 and TRBJ1-1, with TRBD1 matching 8 bases. CDR3 length: 18 amino acids. From germline, CDR1 is LNHDA and CDR2 SQIVND (reference sequence). The V segment lost 6 bases and the J segment 3 bases; nucleotides outside the gene matches: 18. The CDR3 loop is CASRLRSGGRGADTEAFF. CDR3 DNA: TGTGCCAGTAGACTTCGGTCAGGGGGCAGGGGAGCGGACACTGAAGCTTTCTTT.

The rearrangement joins TRBV18 to TRBJ2-3; D not resolved. The CDR3 spans 13 residues. CDR1 and CDR2 (germline): KGHSH, LQKENI. V was clipped by 3 bases and J by 5 bases, with 9 bases between them. The DNA of the CDR3 is TGTGCCAGCTCACCTCTAGATGGAGATACGCAGTATTTT. Its translation: CASSPLDGDTQYF.

The gene calls are TRBV25-1 and TRBJ1-2, with TRBD1 matching 10 bases. Germline assignment: CDR1 MGHDK and CDR2 SYGVNS. The trim removed 3 bases at V and 0 bases at J, leaving 7 bases unmatched. CDR3 length: 17 amino acids. The CDR3 region is CASSDGTGDYTNYGYTF. The CDR3 DNA reads TGTGCCAGCAGTGACGGGACAGGGGATTACACTAACTATGGCTACACCTTC.

The V gene is TRBV29-1, the J gene TRBJ2-1; 12 positions match TRBD2. CDR1 is SQVTM and CDR2 is ANQGSEA in the germline V gene. The V and J ends lost 2 bases and 7 bases, in that order; junction bases with no gene match: 9. The length of the CDR3 is 16 residues. CDR3 sequence: CSVEILAGGPRNEQFF. In DNA form, the CDR3 reads TGCAGCGTTGAAATCCTAGCGGGGGGGCCAAGGAATGAGCAGTTCTTC.

This chain links TRBV27 with TRBJ2-7; the D gene is possibly TRBD2 (5 bases). The V gene's germline CDR1 is MNHEY and CDR2 SMNVEV (reference sequence). V was cut by 7 bases and J by 3 bases, with 22 bases left in between. CDR3 length: 16 amino acids. CDR3 nucleotides: TGTGCCAGCAAAATGGTGGCGTTTGCAGCGGACTACGAGCAGTACTTC. Protein sequence: CASKMVAFAADYEQYF.

The rearrangement uses TRBV6-1 and TRBJ2-4; 8 nucleotides agree with TRBD1. The trim removed 3 bases at V and 10 bases at J, leaving 14 bases unmatched. The CDR3 covers 16 residues. In germline, CDR1 is MNHNS, CDR2 SASEGT. The CDR3 loop is CASSETDRVATAIQYF. As DNA, the CDR3 is TGTGCCAGCAGTGAGACGGACAGGGTCGCCACCGCGATTCAGTACTTC.

The rearrangement joins TRBV6-6 to TRBJ1-2; TRBD1 matches 8 bases. J was trimmed by 7 bases and V by 2 bases; bases with no gene match: 6. This CDR3 region has 14 residues. Germline V lookup: CDR1 MNHNY, CDR2 SVGAGI (reference sequence). The CDR3 here is CASSYGQGRVGYTF. CDR3 nucleotides: TGTGCCAGCAGTTACGGACAGGGAAGAGTTGGCTACACCTTC.

V usage is TRBV5-1 and J usage is TRBJ2-6, with TRBD1 as a possible D gene (6 bases). The CDR3 contains 17 residues. V gave up 7 bases and J gave up 2 bases, with 19 bases separating them. Germline V gene sequence: CDR1 SGHRS, CDR2 YFSETQ. CDR3 sequence: CASSLGTGQTGANVLTF. Written as DNA, the CDR3 is TGCGCCAGCTCCTTGGGGACGGGACAAACTGGGGCCAACGTCCTGACTTTC.

V usage is TRBV5-4 and J usage is TRBJ2-2; no firm D call. The germline gives CDR1 SGHNT, CDR2 YYREEE (reference sequence). The V and J ends lost 1 base and 3 bases respectively, with 10 bases between them. The CDR3 is 15 residues long. In nucleotides, the CDR3 is TGTGCCAGCAGCTTGTCTTCTCGGGACACCGGGGAGCTGTTTTTT. This translates into CASSLSSRDTGELFF.